This is a list of T cell receptor beta chains from one sample in a study of shared clonotypes between healthy human individuals. Sequencing was performed with immunoSEQ multiplex PCR; in TCRdb, only in-frame clones are kept and a portion is missing. Here the sample spans 2 million to 3 million clones, approximately 93% being singletons. The sample taken for sequencing was naive CD4+ T cells from PBMCs. The receptors were gathered from a man between 18 and 35 years old in good health. Some clones in this sample may be carry-over from other donors' samples. Each CDR3 is given without its conserved first and last residue. Fields, in order: CDR3 protein, J gene, V gene.

CDR3: ASSLRGEMDTQY
J: TRBJ2-3
V: TRBV7-3

CDR3: ASSLPEGEKQY
J: TRBJ2-7
V: TRBV5-1

CDR3: ASSETGTVQPQH
J: TRBJ1-5
V: TRBV2

CDR3: ASSSGTGGAFGYT
J: TRBJ1-2
V: TRBV7-3

CDR3: SVAIGGQGGEKLF
J: TRBJ1-4
V: TRBV29-1

CDR3: ASSRLGATGELF
J: TRBJ2-2
V: TRBV27

CDR3: ASSGQGTDTQY
J: TRBJ2-3
V: TRBV2

CDR3: ASSRLAGGRTLTGELF
J: TRBJ2-2
V: TRBV4-3

CDR3: ASSPEIGNTIY
J: TRBJ1-3
V: TRBV28

CDR3: ASSSLGGQNTGELF
J: TRBJ2-2
V: TRBV5-1

CDR3: ASSDGSLGLVEQY
J: TRBJ2-7
V: TRBV18

CDR3: ASSLSSWSYNEQF
J: TRBJ2-1
V: TRBV27

CDR3: ACLGTGYTEAF
J: TRBJ1-1
V: TRBV30

CDR3: ASSPKTSYEQY
J: TRBJ2-7
V: TRBV5-1

CDR3: ASRPRGQGRHTEAF
J: TRBJ1-1
V: TRBV7-9

CDR3: SVQLAPTYEQY
J: TRBJ2-7
V: TRBV29-1

CDR3: ASSGRSGTPSYNEQF
J: TRBJ2-1
V: TRBV5-1

CDR3: ASSGRDSSRYNEQF
J: TRBJ2-1
V: TRBV25-1

CDR3: ASSMEATGGREQY
J: NA
V: TRBV19

CDR3: ASSQEKSTDTQY
J: TRBJ2-3
V: TRBV4-3

CDR3: ASTIAGQGTNQPQH
J: TRBJ1-5
V: TRBV6-6

CDR3: ASSTRGEAF
J: TRBJ1-1
V: TRBV19